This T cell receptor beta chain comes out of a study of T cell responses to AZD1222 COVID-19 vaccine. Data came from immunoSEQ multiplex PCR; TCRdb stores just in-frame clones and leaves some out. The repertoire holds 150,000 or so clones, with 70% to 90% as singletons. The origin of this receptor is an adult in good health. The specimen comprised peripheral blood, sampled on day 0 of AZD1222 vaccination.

The CDR3 spells CASSLEGVGNTIYF. The CDR3 DNA is TGTGCCAGCAGCCTCGAGGGGGTAGGAAACACCATATATTTT. V gene TRBV4-2 combines with J gene TRBJ1-3; TRBD1 might be the D (6 bases). V was trimmed by 4 bases and J by 4 bases, leaving 11 bases between them. The CDR3 totals 14 residues. The germline gives CDR1 LGHNA, CDR2 YNFKEQ.